This TCR beta chain was identified during a study of OX40 agonist ivuxolimab in advanced cancers. Study context: Each patient was given ivuxolimab into a vein every 2 weeks, at 0.01 to 10 mg/kg. Past anti-PD-1, anti-PD-L1 or anti-CTLA-4 therapy was accepted, and 30% to 45% had received some. Whole-study findings and limits: With doses of 0.1 to 3.0 mg/kg, CD4+ and CD8+ blood T cells had undergone clonal expansion by week 6.

Points on this clone: The antigen is unknown. Other DNA sequences in the same sample also yield this CDR3.

Assay: immunoSEQ multiplex PCR; the TCRdb copy retains only in-frame clones and omits some. This table holds 70,000 or so clones, about 80% found once. Germline V gene lookup returns CDR1 MDHEN and CDR2 SYDVKM. The CDR3 contains 14 residues. V shed 3 bases and J 1 base; nucleotides not matched to a gene: 1. The TCR comes from an adult with an advanced solid tumor such as melanoma, head and neck, liver or kidney cancer. This material consisted of CD4+ or CD8+ T cells sorted from blood, taken in a trial of the OX40 agonist ivuxolimab. The chain couples TRBV28 to TRBJ2-3, with TRBD2 identical over 7 bases. The CDR3 is CASSLGGGTDTQYF. The CDR3 coding sequence is TGTGCCAGCAGTTTGGGGGGGGGCACAGATACGCAGTATTTT. Drawing the rest from reference TRBV28 and TRBJ2-3, the complete variable domain is DVKVTQSSRYLVKRTGEKVFLECVQDMDHENMFWYRQDPGLGLRLIYFSYDVKMKEKGDIPEGYSVSREKKERFSLILESASTNQTSMYLCASSLGGGTDTQYFGPGTRLTVL.